This TCR beta chain came from a study of T cells in women clearing cervical HPV infection. Whole-study findings and limits: Unknown T-cell numbers per sample may underlie the richness differences.

The data were produced by immunoSEQ multiplex PCR, yet TCRdb's version contains in-frame clones alone and is incomplete. The sample holds roughly 12,000 clones. Remarks on this clone: Antigen specificity is unknown.

The sequencing input was blood buffy coat. This clonotype was obtained from a woman between 18 and 70 years old with a cervical HPV16 infection that either progressed to CIN3+ or cleared (not recorded which).

The CDR3 loop reads CASSGGFTDTYTF. The CDR3 DNA, read in part, is TGTGCCAGCAGCGGGGGGTTCACAGATACC. The rearrangement links TRBV6-2 or TRBV6-3 to TRBJ1-2; possible D gene TRBD1, 5 bases. Read data end 3 residues before the CDR3 end; the end is taken from the germline J gene. The CDR3 sequence is 13 residues long. CDR1 MNHEY and CDR2 SVGEGT come from the germline V gene.